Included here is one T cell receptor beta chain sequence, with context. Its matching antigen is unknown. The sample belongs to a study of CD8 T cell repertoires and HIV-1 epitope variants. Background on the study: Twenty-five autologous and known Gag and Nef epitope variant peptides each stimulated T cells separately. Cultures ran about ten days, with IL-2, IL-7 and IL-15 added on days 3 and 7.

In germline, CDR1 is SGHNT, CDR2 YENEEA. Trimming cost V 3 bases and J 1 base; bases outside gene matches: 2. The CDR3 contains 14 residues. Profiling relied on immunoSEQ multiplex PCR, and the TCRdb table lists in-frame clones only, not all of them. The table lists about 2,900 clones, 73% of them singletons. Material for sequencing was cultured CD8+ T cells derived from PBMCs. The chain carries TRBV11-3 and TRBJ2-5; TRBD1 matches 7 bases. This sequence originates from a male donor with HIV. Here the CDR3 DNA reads TGTGCCAGCAGCTTGGACAGGTCCCAAGAGACCCAGTACTTC. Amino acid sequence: CASSLDRSQETQYF.